The source of this T cell receptor beta chain is a study of OX40 agonist ivuxolimab in advanced cancers. Study-level background: Ivuxolimab was a fully human IgG2 agonistic monoclonal antibody targeting the costimulatory receptor OX40 (CD134). The monotherapy dose-escalation portion (N ≈ 52 patients) of the phase I ivuxolimab trial is reported in the paper. Patients were allowed to have had prior anti-PD-1, anti-PD-L1 or anti-CTLA-4 therapy, and 40% of the dose-escalation patients had previously received checkpoint inhibitors. Of the approximately 53 patients in dose escalation, some 20 had hepatocellular carcinoma, some 15 had melanoma, 9 had renal cell carcinoma and 9 had head and neck cancer. Intravenous ivuxolimab was administered to patients every 2 weeks at six dose levels: 0.01, 0.1, 0.3, 1.5, 3 and 10 mg/kg. Partial responses occurred in three dose-escalation patients: two with cutaneous melanoma and one with hepatocellular carcinoma. In the dose-escalation cohort, approximately 83% of patients were male, and the mean age was around 60 years with a range of roughly 20 to 85. The point of sequencing TCRbeta in the periphery was to test whether ivuxolimab changed TCR sequence diversity and drove clonal T-cell expansion. Beyond this particular receptor, the publication reports: The antigen specificity of the clonally expanded peripheral T cells was not determined. After ivuxolimab, CD8+ T cells had more expanded clones than CD4+ T cells on average. In the 0.1-3.0 mg/kg groups, partial responders were among the patients with the lowest normalized peripheral clonal expansion, particularly in CD8+ T cells. Low levels of normalized T-cell clonal expansion were also shown by some nonresponding patients. Clonal expansion of both CD4+ and CD8+ blood T cells was observed from baseline to week 6 at doses 0.1 to 3.0 mg/kg.

Genomic DNA was isolated from the sorted cells so that the TCRbeta CDR3 region could be sequenced. The immunoSEQ Assay was used to sequence the TCRbeta CDR3 regions. Drawn from immuneACCESS, this table holds only the in-frame rearrangements with V and J called that TCRdb kept. Clones are partly lost; checked studies trace under half to an unresolved V gene and leave the rest unexplained. This sample lists tens of thousands of clones; 94% were detected once. Around 20% of the sample is in the top ten clones. The trial excluded patients who had a history of autoimmune disease or who were on systemic immunosuppression. Peripheral blood for TCR sequencing was drawn from every dose cohort at baseline, at cycle 4 day 1 and at cycle 7 day 1. Samples were obtained from an open-label, multicenter, first-in-human phase I dose-escalation trial of ivuxolimab. Adults with locally advanced or metastatic melanoma, renal cell carcinoma, hepatocellular carcinoma or head and neck squamous cell carcinoma were enrolled in the trial. CD4+ and CD8+ T cells were sorted separately from peripheral blood before TCR sequencing.

As regards this clone: Its antigen target is currently unknown. Base quality data are lacking; no much larger clone is found one base away.

V is reduced by 7 bases and J by 1 base, leaving a spacing of 10 bases between them. Sequences SEHNR (CDR1) and FQNEAQ (CDR2) are obtained from the germline V gene (reference sequence). Spanning cysteine to phenylalanine, the CDR3 consists of 13 amino acids. Left in the record is the CDR3 DNA by itself, 39 bases read in frame from the first base. The sequencing here drew on CD4+ or CD8+ T cells sorted from blood, taken in a trial of the OX40 agonist ivuxolimab. This clonotype originated in an adult with an advanced solid tumor such as melanoma, head and neck, liver or kidney cancer. The receptor chain draws on TRBV7-9 and TRBJ1-1; the D gene is perhaps TRBD1, from 6 matching bases. The DNA reads TGTGCCAGCATCGGACAGAGGAACACTGAAGCTTTCTTT. The resulting protein is CASIGQRNTEAFF.